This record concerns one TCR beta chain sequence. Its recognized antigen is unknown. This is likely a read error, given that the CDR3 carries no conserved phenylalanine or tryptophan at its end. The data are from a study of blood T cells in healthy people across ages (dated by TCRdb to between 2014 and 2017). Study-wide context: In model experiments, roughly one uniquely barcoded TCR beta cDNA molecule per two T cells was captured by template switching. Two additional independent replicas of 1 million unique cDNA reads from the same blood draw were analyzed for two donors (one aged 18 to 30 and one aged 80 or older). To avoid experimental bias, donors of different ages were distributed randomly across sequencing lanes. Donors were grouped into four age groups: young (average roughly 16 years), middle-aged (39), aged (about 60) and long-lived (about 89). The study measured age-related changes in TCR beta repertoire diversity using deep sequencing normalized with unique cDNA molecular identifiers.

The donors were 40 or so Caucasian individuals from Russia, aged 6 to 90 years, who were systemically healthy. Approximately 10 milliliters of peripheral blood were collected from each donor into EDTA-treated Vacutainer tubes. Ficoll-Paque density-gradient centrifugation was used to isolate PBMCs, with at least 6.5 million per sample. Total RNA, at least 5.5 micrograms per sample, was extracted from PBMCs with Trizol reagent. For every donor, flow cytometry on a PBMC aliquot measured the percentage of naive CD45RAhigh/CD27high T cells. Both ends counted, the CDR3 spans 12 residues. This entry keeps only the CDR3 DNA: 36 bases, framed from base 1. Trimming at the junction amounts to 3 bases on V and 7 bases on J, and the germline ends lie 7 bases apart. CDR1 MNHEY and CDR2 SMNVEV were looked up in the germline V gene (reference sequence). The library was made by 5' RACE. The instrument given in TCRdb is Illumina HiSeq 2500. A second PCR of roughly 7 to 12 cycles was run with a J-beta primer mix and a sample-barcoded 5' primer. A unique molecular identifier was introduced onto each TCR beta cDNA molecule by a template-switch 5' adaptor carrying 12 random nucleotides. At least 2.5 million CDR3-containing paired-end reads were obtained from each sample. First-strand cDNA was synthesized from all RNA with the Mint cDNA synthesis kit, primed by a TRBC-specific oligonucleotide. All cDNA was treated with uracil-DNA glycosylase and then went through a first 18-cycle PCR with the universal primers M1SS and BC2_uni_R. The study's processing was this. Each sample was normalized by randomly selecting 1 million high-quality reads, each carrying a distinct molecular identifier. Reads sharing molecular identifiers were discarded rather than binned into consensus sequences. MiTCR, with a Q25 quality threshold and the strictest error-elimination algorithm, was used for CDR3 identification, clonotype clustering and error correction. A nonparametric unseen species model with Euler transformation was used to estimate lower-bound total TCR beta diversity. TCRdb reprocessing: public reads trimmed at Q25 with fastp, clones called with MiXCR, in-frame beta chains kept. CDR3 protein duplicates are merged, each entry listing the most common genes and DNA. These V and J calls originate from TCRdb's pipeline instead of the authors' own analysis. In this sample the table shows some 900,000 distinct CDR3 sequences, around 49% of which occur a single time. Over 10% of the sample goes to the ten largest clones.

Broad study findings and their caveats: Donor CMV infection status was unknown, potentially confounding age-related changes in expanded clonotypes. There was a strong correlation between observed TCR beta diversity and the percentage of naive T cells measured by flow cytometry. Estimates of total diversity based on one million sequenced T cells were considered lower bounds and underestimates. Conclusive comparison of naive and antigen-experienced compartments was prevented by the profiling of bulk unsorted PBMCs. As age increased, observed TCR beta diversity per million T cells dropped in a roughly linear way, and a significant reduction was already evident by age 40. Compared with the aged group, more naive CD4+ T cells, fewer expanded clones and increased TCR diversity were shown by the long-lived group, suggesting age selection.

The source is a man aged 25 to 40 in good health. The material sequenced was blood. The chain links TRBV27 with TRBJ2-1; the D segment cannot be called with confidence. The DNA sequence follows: TGTGCCAGCAGTTTGAGAGGAAATGAGCAGTTCGTC. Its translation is CASSLRGNEQFV.